Detailed here is one T cell receptor beta chain. This sample is part of a study of T cell responses to AZD1222 COVID-19 vaccine. Profiling relied on immunoSEQ multiplex PCR, and the TCRdb table lists in-frame clones only, not all of them. The table has around 95,000 clones, 85% to 90% seen once. V was pared by 4 bases and J by 3 bases, with 12 bases of the junction left unmatched. The CDR3 length is 17 residues. The germline V gene encodes CDR1 SGHTA and CDR2 FQGTGA. This material consisted of peripheral blood, taken on day 0 of AZD1222 vaccination. This chain joins TRBV7-3 and TRBJ2-3; 8 nucleotides align to TRBD1. This sequence originates from an adult in good health. The CDR3 region has the DNA TGTGCCAGCAGCTCTCGACCAGGGGGCATCGGGACAGATACGCAGTATTTT. Translating it yields CASSSRPGGIGTDTQYF.